One TCR beta chain is described in this entry. The antigen is unknown. Blood sampling was done at baseline, cycle 4 day 1, and cycle 7 day 1. This sample stems from a study of OX40 agonist ivuxolimab in advanced cancers. Across the study: The dose-escalation cohort was about 87% male, with a mean age of 60 years, ranging roughly 23 to 79.

Some clones are missing from TCRdb's copy, which holds only in-frame ones; the method was immunoSEQ multiplex PCR. The table lists 80,000 to 85,000 clones, roughly 80% of them singletons. Germline-derived CDR1 and CDR2 are SGDLS and YYNGEE. This CDR3 is built from 15 residues. V gave up 3 bases and J gave up 9 bases, with 19 bases separating them. Points from the study as a whole: Still undetermined is the antigen specificity of the expanded peripheral T cells.

This chain connects TRBV9 to TRBJ2-1, with D perhaps being TRBD1 or TRBD2 (5 bases each). The sequence came from an adult with an advanced solid tumor such as melanoma, head and neck, liver or kidney cancer. Sequences were derived from CD4+ or CD8+ T cells sorted from blood, sampled in a trial of the OX40 agonist ivuxolimab. The CDR3 sequence is CASSEGTLPSGEQFF. CDR3 bases: TGTGCCAGCAGCGAGGGGACCCTTCCAAGTGGTGAGCAGTTCTTC. The full variable domain, completed using reference TRBV9 and TRBJ2-1, is DSGVTQTPKHLITATGQRVTLRCSPRSGDLSVYWYQQSLDQGLQFLIQYYNGEERAKGNILERFSAQQFPDLHSELNLSSLELGDSALYFCASSEGTLPSGEQFFGPGTRLTVL.